This T cell receptor beta chain was identified during a study of T cells in Graves' hyperthyroidism and ophthalmopathy. Study results and limitations: Ophthalmopathy was identified by the model a median approximately 6.9 months ahead of onset.

V lost 8 bases and J lost 8; bases outside the gene matches: 14. The CDR3 has 15 residues. Uncontrolled infections, other autoimmune diseases, pregnancy or lactation led to exclusion of patients. This clonotype came up many times. Its antigen is not identified. RNA transcripts provided the source from which TCR beta CDR3 regions were amplified. TCR CDR3 underwent first-round RT-PCR with the HTBI primer set. In TCRdb, the multiplex PCR reads were re-called with MiXCR into one record per CDR3 protein. The sample carries around 380,000 distinct CDR3 sequences, roughly 13% recorded once. The specimen sequenced was blood. The TCR was taken from a man younger than 40 with Graves' hyperthyroidism that later progressed to Graves' ophthalmopathy. The chain uses TRBV12-3 or TRBV12-4 and TRBJ2-1, with 8 nucleotides matching TRBD1. The CDR3, as DNA: TGTGCCAGCCTCCTTCGACAGGGGTATTTCGATGAGCAGTTCTTC. Protein product: CASLLRQGYFDEQFF.